This T cell receptor (beta chain) was profiled in a study of beta chain features in type 1 diabetes. This clone was seen a few times. The study reverse transcribed the entire isolated RNA, so it sequenced expressed TCRB transcripts. Some 3.6 million reads per sample were averaged for naive, central memory and regulatory samples. Using immunoSEQ multiplex PCR, the repertoire was profiled, and TCRdb retains in-frame clones only, with some absent. The sample holds fewer than 350,000 clones, 8% seen once. The CDR3 length is 18 residues. V lost 1 base to trimming and J lost 3 bases; unmatched junction nucleotides: 7. The V gene's germline CDR1 is SGHAT and CDR2 FQNNGV.

The J gene is TRBJ2-1, the V gene TRBV11-2; TRBD2 aligns across 12 bases. The specimen was central memory CD4+ T cells from blood. The origin of this receptor is a young woman in good health. In DNA, the CDR3 is TGTGCCAGCAGCTTAGGAGGACTAGCGGGGTTGATCTACAATGAGCAGTTCTTC. This gives the protein CASSLGGLAGLIYNEQFF.